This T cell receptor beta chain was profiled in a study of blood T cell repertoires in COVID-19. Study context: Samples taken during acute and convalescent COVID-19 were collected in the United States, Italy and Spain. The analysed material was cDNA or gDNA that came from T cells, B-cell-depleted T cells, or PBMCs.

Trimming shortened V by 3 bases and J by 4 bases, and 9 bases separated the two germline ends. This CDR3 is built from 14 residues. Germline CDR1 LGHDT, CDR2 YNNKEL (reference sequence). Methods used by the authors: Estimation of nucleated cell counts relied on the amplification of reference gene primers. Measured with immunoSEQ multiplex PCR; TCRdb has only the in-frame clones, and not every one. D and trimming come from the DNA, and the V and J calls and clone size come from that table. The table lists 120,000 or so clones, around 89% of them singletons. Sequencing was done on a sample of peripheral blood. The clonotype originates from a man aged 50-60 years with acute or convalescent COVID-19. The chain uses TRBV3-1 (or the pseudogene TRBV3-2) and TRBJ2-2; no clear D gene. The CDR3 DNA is TGTGCCAGCAGCCACCTACCGGGCACCGGGGAGCTGTTTTTT. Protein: CASSHLPGTGELFF.